The 17 T cell receptor beta chains reported below all come from one sample, sequenced in a study of blood T cell repertoires in COVID-19. TCRdb's copy holds only in-frame clones and misses some; the assay was immunoSEQ multiplex PCR. The table lists some 100,000 clones, 75% to 90% of them singletons, with 1.5% in the top ten. Material: peripheral blood. The receptors shown here come from a human donor with active COVID-19. The donor label of this sample is uncertain.

The gene calls are TRBV19 and TRBJ2-5, with 11 bases aligning to TRBD2. The CDR3 spans 14 residues. Trimming took 6 bases from V and 1 from J; bases not matched to a gene: 1. The germline CDR1 and CDR2 sequences are LNHDA and SQIVND (reference sequence). CDR3 sequence (DNA): TGTGCCAGTAGGCTAGCGGGGGGCCAAGAGACCCAGTACTTC. This codes for CASRLAGGQETQYF.

This clone occurred a few times. The chain joins TRBV19 to TRBJ1-5; 9 positions agree with TRBD1. Germline CDR1 and CDR2: LNHDA and SQIVND (reference sequence). V trimming: 1 base; J trimming: 0 bases; junction bases outside the gene matches: 10. CDR3 length equals 19 residues. This chain's CDR3 is CASSIGTGARLYSNQPQHF. The CDR3, as DNA: TGTGCCAGTAGTATAGGGACAGGGGCGCGCCTTTATAGCAATCAGCCCCAGCATTTT.

J is TRBJ1-5 and V is TRBV19; TRBD1 aligns across 8 bases. V was clipped by 3 bases and J by 0 bases; unmatched bases: 4. This CDR3 has 16 amino acids. Germline V lookup: CDR1 LNHDA, CDR2 SQIVND (reference sequence). The CDR3 sequence: CASSIVGTGSNQPQHF. The DNA for the CDR3 is TGTGCCAGTAGTATCGTTGGGACAGGTAGCAATCAGCCCCAGCATTTT.

The chain carries TRBV5-1 and TRBJ1-6; D not resolved. The germline V gene encodes CDR1 SGHRS and CDR2 YFSETQ. V dropped 7 bases and J dropped 8 bases, with 16 bases sitting between them. The length of the CDR3 is 14 residues. For the CDR3, the DNA is TGCGCCAGCGGGGTTTTGGGAGGAGATTCACCCCTCCACTTT. This encodes CASGVLGGDSPLHF. The variable domain in full, with the rest retrieved from reference TRBV5-1 and TRBJ1-6, is KAGVTQTPRYLIKTRGQQVTLSCSPISGHRSVSWYQQTPGQGLQFLFEYFSETQRNKGNFPGRFSGRQFSNSRSEMNVSTLELGDSALYLCASGVLGGDSPLHFGNGTRLTVT.

This chain connects TRBV6-5 to TRBJ1-1, with 7 nucleotides matching TRBD1. Trimming took 10 bases from V and 0 from J; bases not matched to a gene: 8. The germline V gene encodes CDR1 MNHEY and CDR2 SVGAGI. This CDR3 is 14 amino acids long. The CDR3, as DNA: TGTGCCACCGGGAGGGGGCGGATGAACACTGAAGCTTTCTTT. Protein product: CATGRGRMNTEAFF.

The chain uses TRBV4-3 and TRBJ1-5; TRBD1 is a possible D gene (5 bases). Trimming pared 0 bases from V and 3 bases from J, leaving 9 bases between. The CDR3 length is 15 residues. In germline, CDR1 is LGHNA, CDR2 YSLEER. CDR3 amino acids: CASSQDRGTNQPQHF. As DNA, the CDR3 is TGCGCCAGCAGCCAAGATAGGGGAACCAATCAGCCCCAGCATTTT.

As to this clone: The junction departs from the called germline gene at one end, perhaps through a read error. The chain couples TRBV2 to TRBJ2-3; the match to TRBD2 covers 7 bases. Germline values: CDR1 SNHLY, CDR2 FYNNEI. CDR3 length equals 14 residues. Written as DNA, the CDR3 is TGTGCCAGCAGTGAAATGACGAATAGCGGGCCGATTTTTTTT. It encodes CASSEMTNSGPIFF.

The J gene is TRBJ2-3, the V gene TRBV7-8, with a possible D match to TRBD1 (5 bases). CDR3 length: 15 residues. V was pared by 8 bases and J by 3 bases, with 18 bases between. Germline CDR1 and CDR2: SGHVS and FQNEAQ. The DNA of the CDR3 is TGTGCCAGCGAAATCGGACAAGACACAACAGATACGCAGTATTTT. This encodes CASEIGQDTTDTQYF.

This rearrangement joins TRBV9 to TRBJ1-1; weak D call: TRBD1 (6 bases). Trimming stripped 0 bases from V and 5 bases from J, with 11 bases between. Germline CDR1 is SGDLS and CDR2 is YYNGEE. The CDR3 is made up of 14 amino acids. CDR3 amino acids: CASSVEGQYTEAFF. CDR3 coding DNA: TGTGCCAGCAGCGTAGAAGGACAGTATACTGAAGCTTTCTTT.

The CDR3: CASSLGGGAHEQYF. The CDR3 coding sequence is TGTGCCAGCAGCTTGGGCGGGGGGGCCCACGAGCAGTACTTC. V and J are TRBV5-5 and TRBJ2-7, with 9 bases matching TRBD2. The CDR3 is made up of 14 amino acids. The germline CDR1 and CDR2 sequences are SGHKS and YYEKEE (reference sequence). V trimming: 0 bases; J trimming: 5 bases; junction bases outside the gene matches: 3.

The chain is built from TRBV5-6 and TRBJ2-5, with TRBD1 matching 7 bases. Germline CDR1 is SGHDT and CDR2 is YYEEEE. This CDR3 contains 15 residues. The trim removed 4 bases at V and 0 bases at J, leaving 6 bases unmatched. CDR3 sequence (DNA): TGTGCCAGCAGCCACGTCGGGACAGACCAAGAGACCCAGTACTTC. Its translation is CASSHVGTDQETQYF.

The chain has TRBV7-2 and TRBJ2-1; 12 nucleotides align to TRBD2. Unmatched junction bases numbered 3, after V lost 4 bases and J lost 5 bases. CDR1 is SGHTA, CDR2 FQGNSA, per germline. The CDR3 loop spans 15 amino acids. The CDR3 sequence is CASSSGLAGNNEQFF. CDR3 DNA: TGTGCCAGCAGCTCCGGACTAGCGGGGAACAATGAGCAGTTCTTC.

The chain combines TRBV9 with TRBJ1-2, with D perhaps matching TRBD1 (5 bases). Germline V gene lookup returns CDR1 SGDLS and CDR2 YYNGEE. Deletions cut 6 bases from V and 4 bases from J, with 25 bases between. The CDR3 totals 17 residues. The CDR3 DNA reads TGTGCCAGCAAGAGCGGGTTGGGGCAGGGAGGTTCCTATGGCTACACCTTC. Translation: CASKSGLGQGGSYGYTF.

The chain links TRBV11-3 to TRBJ1-3, with a weak D call TRBD1 (6 bases). The CDR3 extends over 15 amino acids. V was trimmed by 2 bases and J by 2 bases, leaving 10 bases between them. CDR1 and CDR2 (germline): SGHNT, YENEEA. The chain's CDR3 is CASSLLSGAGNTIYF. The CDR3 nucleotides read TGTGCCAGCAGCTTACTTTCAGGGGCTGGAAACACCATATATTTT.

V usage is TRBV20-1 and J usage is TRBJ2-3, with 7 bases that match TRBD2. The CDR3 runs to 16 residues. Germline trimming cut 3 bases from V and 3 bases from J; bases unmatched to any gene: 12. The V gene's germline CDR1 is DFQATT and CDR2 SNEGSKA (reference sequence). The CDR3 sequence is CSASRVGRVGTDTQYF. In DNA form, the CDR3 reads TGCAGTGCTAGTCGCGTTGGGAGGGTAGGGACAGATACGCAGTATTTT.

This clone was counted a few times. The rearrangement uses TRBV27 and TRBJ2-1, with D tentatively TRBD2 (6 bases). The CDR3 consists of 13 residues. Per the germline V gene, CDR1 is MNHEY and CDR2 is SMNVEV (reference sequence). Trimming pared 3 bases from V and 6 bases from J, leaving 9 bases between. CDR3 amino acids: CASSFFGSNEQFF. In DNA, the CDR3 is TGTGCCAGCAGTTTCTTCGGGAGCAATGAGCAGTTCTTC.

The chain employs TRBV7-3 and TRBJ2-1, with 9 nucleotides matching TRBD1. V dropped 2 bases and J dropped 3; count of bases not matched to a gene: 2. This CDR3 is built from 15 residues. Germline V lookup: CDR1 SGHTA, CDR2 FQGTGA. CDR3: CASSLAGQGYNEQFF. The CDR3 coding sequence is TGTGCCAGCAGCTTAGCGGGACAGGGCTACAATGAGCAGTTCTTC.